The entry below gives a single T cell receptor (beta chain) sequence along with its context. Its binding antigen is unknown. Nothing much larger sits one base from this clone, and base qualities are not available. The CDR3 regions of human TCRbeta chains were subjected to immunosequencing. The source study handled its data this way. TCRs in the repertoires were compared against a reference library of SARS-CoV-2-specific TCRs that had been generated with the MIRA antigen-specificity platform. Breadth was defined as the fraction of unique TCRs that were SARS-CoV-2-associated, and depth was defined as the fraction of total T cells that were SARS-CoV-2-associated. Each spike-specific TCR was assigned to its reactive spike region and to a CD4 or CD8 class using the MIRA data. Log10-transformed breadth and depth values were compared by one-way ANOVA with Sidak's multiple comparisons tests. In TCRdb, the immuneACCESS table is reduced to in-frame sequences with V and J assigned. These tables do not hold every clone; where another copy was compared, an unresolved V gene accounts for under half, and the others remain unexplained. That table is the source of V, J and clone size, and D and trimming were worked out from the DNA. The sample includes some 110,000 clones, with around 91% observed a single time. The top ten hold 18% of the sample.

This record comes from a study of T cell responses to AZD1222 COVID-19 vaccine (dated by TCRdb to about 2021). In terms of the full investigation: Because spike-specific TCR depth and breadth did not differ between the two schedules, AZD1222 recipients who got a second dose at roughly 4 weeks were pooled with those who got a second dose at roughly 12 weeks. A total of 233 trial participants underwent TCR sequencing, of whom some 200 had received two doses of AZD1222 and about 25 had received two doses of the MenACWY control vaccine. Trial participants were enrolled by age into 18-55, 56-69 and 70-plus year subgroups, with roughly 150, 30 and 60 TCR-sequenced participants respectively.

Findings and caveats that apply to the study as a whole: Conclusions about previously exposed vaccinees were limited because only six AZD1222 recipients were SARS-CoV-2 seropositive at baseline. A significant rise in spike-specific TCR breadth and depth was observed after two AZD1222 doses relative to day 0 and relative to MenACWY recipients. Vaccine-associated CD4 TCRs spanned the whole spike protein, with dominant responses in regions 160-218 and 743-854. Participants were mostly white British and included more females than males, and it was suggested by the authors that clonal diversity may have been underestimated. Nearly half of unique spike-specific TCRs reportedly recognized epitopes outside regions mutated in the B.1.351 and B.1.1.7 variants. In the small 56-69-year group, the increase in depth fell short of significance, most likely because of low power. Because no samples from the day 14 peak response were available, repertoires could be characterized only after the peak T cell response.

Spanning cysteine to phenylalanine, the CDR3 consists of 15 amino acids. Left in the record is the CDR3 DNA by itself, 45 bases read in frame from the first base. Based on the germline V gene (reference sequence), the CDR1 and CDR2 sequences are SGHNT and YYREEE. The junction carries 14 bases between V and J, which are trimmed by 0 bases and 4 bases respectively. The time point label here, explained by the study, means: baseline before first vaccination. The vaccinee samples were drawn from two UK trials, COV001 and COV002, one of which was a single-blind randomized controlled phase 2/3 trial testing AZD1222 (ChAdOx1 nCoV-19) in healthy adults. For TCRbeta chain sequencing, PBMC samples from trial participants were taken at day 0 and at day 28 after the second dose.

This clonotype was obtained from an adult in good health. The chain is assembled from TRBV5-4 and TRBJ2-7, with TRBD1 as a weak D call on 6 bases. The material sequenced was peripheral blood, taken on day 0 of AZD1222 vaccination. This receptor carries the CDR3 CASSLAQGTNYEQYF. Read as DNA, the sequence is TGTGCCAGCAGCTTGGCACAGGGAACAAATTACGAGCAGTACTTC.